The subject of this entry is one T cell receptor beta chain. Its specificity is not known. The data derive from a study of a mutant IDH1 vaccine in newly diagnosed glioma. General study findings and limits: A vaccine-induced immune response developed in roughly 93% of the patients.

Clones were read by immunoSEQ multiplex PCR, and TCRdb kept only the in-frame ones, dropping some. The repertoire holds some 130,000 clones, just under 80% seen once, with about 5.5% in the top ten. Per germline, CDR1 KGHSH and CDR2 LQKENI. CDR3 length equals 14 residues. Trimming took off 3 bases at V and 2 bases at J, with 10 bases between the two ends. The time point was: week 11, during vaccination. It was 300 ug of mutant IDH1 20-mer peptide that made up each vaccine dose, given with topical imiquimod. V is TRBV18 and J is TRBJ2-5; D call uncertain. The origin of this receptor is a man aged 40-49 years with glioma. The source material was PBMCs, sampled from a glioma patient whose treatment included an IDH1 peptide vaccine. Here the CDR3 DNA reads TGTGCCAGCTCACCGATACTAACACAAGAGACCCAGTACTTC. Its translation: CASSPILTQETQYF.